This paragraph reports one T cell receptor (beta chain). The ends lost 0 bases at V and 2 bases at J; junction bases unmatched: 3. Looked up from germline, CDR1 is MNHEY and CDR2 is SVGAGI. CDR3 length: 16 residues. The data stem from a study of blood T cell repertoires in COVID-19. The assay was immunoSEQ multiplex PCR, and TCRdb's table has in-frame clones only and misses some. The data contain some 250,000 clones, approximately 82% of them seen just once; the ten biggest clones take up roughly 3.1%. Sample: peripheral blood. The chain links TRBV6-5 to TRBJ1-5; 8 bases align to TRBD1. The sequence derives from a woman under 30 with acute or convalescent COVID-19. The DNA of the CDR3 is TGTGCCAGCAGTTACTCGGGGACAGGACGCAATCAGCCCCAGCATTTT. Translated, it gives CASSYSGTGRNQPQHF.